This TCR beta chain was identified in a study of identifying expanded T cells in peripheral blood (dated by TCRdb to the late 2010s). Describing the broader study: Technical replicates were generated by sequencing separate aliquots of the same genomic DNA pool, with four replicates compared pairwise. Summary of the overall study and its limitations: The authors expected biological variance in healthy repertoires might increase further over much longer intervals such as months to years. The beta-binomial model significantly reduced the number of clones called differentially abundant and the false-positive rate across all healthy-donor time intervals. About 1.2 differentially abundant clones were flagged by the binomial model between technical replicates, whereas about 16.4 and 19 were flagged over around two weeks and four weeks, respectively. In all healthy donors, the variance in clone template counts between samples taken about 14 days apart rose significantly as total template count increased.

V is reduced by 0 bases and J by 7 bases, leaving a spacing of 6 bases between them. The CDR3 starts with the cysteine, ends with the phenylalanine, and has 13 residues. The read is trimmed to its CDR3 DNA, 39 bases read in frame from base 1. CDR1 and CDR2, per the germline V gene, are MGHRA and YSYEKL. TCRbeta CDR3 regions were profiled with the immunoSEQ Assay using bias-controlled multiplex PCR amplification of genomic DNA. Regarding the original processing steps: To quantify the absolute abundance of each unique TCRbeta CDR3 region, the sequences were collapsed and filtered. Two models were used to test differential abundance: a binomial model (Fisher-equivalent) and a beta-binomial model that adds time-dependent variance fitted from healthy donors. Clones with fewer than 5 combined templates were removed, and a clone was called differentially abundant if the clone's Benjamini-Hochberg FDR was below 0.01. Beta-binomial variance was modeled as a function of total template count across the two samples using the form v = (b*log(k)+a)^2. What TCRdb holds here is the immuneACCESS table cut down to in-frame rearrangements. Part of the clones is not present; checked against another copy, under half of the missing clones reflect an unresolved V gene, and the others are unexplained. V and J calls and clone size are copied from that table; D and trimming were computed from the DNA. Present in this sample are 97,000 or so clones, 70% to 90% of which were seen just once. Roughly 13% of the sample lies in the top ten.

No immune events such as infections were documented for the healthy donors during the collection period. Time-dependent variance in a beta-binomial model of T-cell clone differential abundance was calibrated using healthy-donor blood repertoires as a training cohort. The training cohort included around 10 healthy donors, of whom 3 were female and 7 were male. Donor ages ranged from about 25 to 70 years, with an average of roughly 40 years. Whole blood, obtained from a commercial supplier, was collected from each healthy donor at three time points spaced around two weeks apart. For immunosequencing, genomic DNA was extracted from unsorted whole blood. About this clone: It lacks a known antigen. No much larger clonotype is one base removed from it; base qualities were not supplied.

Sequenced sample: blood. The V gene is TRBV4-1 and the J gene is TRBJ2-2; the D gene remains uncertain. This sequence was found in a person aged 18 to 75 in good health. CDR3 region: CASSQEVGGELFF. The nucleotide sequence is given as TGCGCCAGCAGCCAAGAAGTGGGCGGGGAGCTGTTTTTT.